This entry lists 31 T cell receptor beta chains sequenced from one sample in a study of T cells in Graves' hyperthyroidism and ophthalmopathy (dated by TCRdb to between 2019 and 2020). Library method: multiplex PCR. The run used an Illumina HiSeq 2000. The TCR beta CDR3 regions were amplified from the RNA transcripts. For the first round of RT-PCR on the TCR CDR3, the HTBI primer set was used together with the Qiagen OneStep RT-PCR kit. The public reads were quality trimmed at Q25 with fastp and then assembled into clones with MiXCR by TCRdb, keeping productive beta chains. Duplicate CDR3 protein sequences are folded into a single record with the most common DNA and genes. In all, the sample holds a few hundred thousand distinct CDR3 sequences, and 15% to 17% of those were seen once. Around 7.5% of the sample rests with the top ten. The sample taken for sequencing was blood. The source is a woman under 40 with Graves' hyperthyroidism.

V usage is TRBV6-1 and J usage is TRBJ2-2; D is unclear. Trimming stripped 2 bases from V and 7 bases from J, with 11 bases between. Germline CDR1 reads MNHNS; CDR2 reads SASEGT. The CDR3 is made up of 14 amino acids. DNA for the CDR3: TGTGCCAGCAGTGAAATTAATTCCAGCGGGGAGCTGTTTTTT. It yields the protein CASSEINSSGELFF.

The chain joins TRBV6-1 to TRBJ2-2, with 15 bases aligning to TRBD2. CDR3 length: 17 residues. V trimming: 8 bases; J trimming: 3 bases; junction bases outside the gene matches: 7. CDR1 and CDR2 from the germline V gene are MNHNS and SASEGT. The CDR3 region is CASEPGLAGGYTGELFF. DNA of the CDR3: TGTGCCAGCGAGCCGGGACTAGCGGGAGGCTACACCGGGGAGCTGTTTTTT.

V is TRBV7-6 and J is TRBJ2-7; either TRBD1 or TRBD2 may supply D (5 bases each). CDR3 length: 16 residues. Germline-derived CDR1 and CDR2 are SGHVS and FNYEAQ. Trimming shortened V by 1 base and J by 3 bases, and 16 bases separated the two germline ends. CDR3 sequence (DNA): TGTGCCAGCAGCTTAGGAGGGGCTACATATAACTACGAGCAGTACTTC. Translated, it gives CASSLGGATYNYEQYF.

At least ten counts were recorded for this clonotype. The chain links TRBV20-1 to TRBJ2-5; D possibly corresponds to TRBD1 (5 bases). Germline V gene sequence: CDR1 DFQATT, CDR2 SNEGSKA (reference sequence). The germline V and J ends were trimmed by 3 bases and 3 bases, with 8 bases remaining between them. CDR3 length equals 12 residues. The CDR3 is CSASSQEETQYF. The CDR3 nucleotides are TGCAGTGCTAGTTCACAGGAAGAGACCCAGTACTTC.

The V gene is TRBV2, the J gene TRBJ2-2; D is perhaps TRBD2 (5 bases). V gave up 4 bases and J gave up 0 bases, with 9 bases separating them. The length of the CDR3 is 15 residues. CDR1 is SNHLY, CDR2 FYNNEI, per germline. The CDR3 protein is CASSAEAPNTGELFF. DNA for the CDR3: TGTGCCAGCAGTGCGGAGGCCCCGAACACCGGGGAGCTGTTTTTT.

In this sample, this clonotype turned up many times. The chain links TRBV30 to TRBJ2-7; weak D call: TRBD2 (5 bases). V was shortened by 2 bases and J by 7 bases, with 12 bases between the two germline ends. CDR1 is GTSNPN and CDR2 is SVGIG in the germline V gene (reference sequence). The CDR3 extends over 12 amino acids. The CDR3 loop is CAWSLFRGEQYF. CDR3 coding DNA: TGTGCCTGGAGTCTTTTCCGGGGTGAGCAGTACTTC.

CDR3: CASSPAGDSSYNEQFF. CDR3 in DNA: TGTGCCAGCAGCCCGGCAGGGGACAGCTCCTACAATGAGCAGTTCTTC. This chain connects TRBV12-3 or TRBV12-4 to TRBJ2-1, with 7 nucleotides matching TRBD1. The junction had 8 bases not matched to a gene; V was cut back by 6 bases and J by 0 bases. The CDR3 runs to 16 residues.

This clonotype was counted only a few times. CDR3: CASSSPGHYYEQYF. The CDR3 DNA reads as TGTGCCAGCAGCTCACCGGGACATTACTACGAGCAGTACTTC. The chain uses TRBV7-2 and TRBJ2-7, with D possibly being TRBD1 (6 bases). CDR1 SGHTA and CDR2 FQGNSA come from the germline V gene. The V end lost 4 bases, the J end lost 3 bases, and 13 bases lay between the germline ends. CDR3 length: 14 amino acids. Variable domain in full (rest from reference TRBV7-2 and TRBJ2-7): GAGVSQSPSNKVTEKGKDVELRCDPISGHTALYWYRQSLGQGLEFLIYFQGNSAPDKSGLPSDRFSAERTGGSVSTLTIQRTQQEDSAVYLCASSSPGHYYEQYFGPGTRLTVT.

This clonotype was counted ten times or more. The rearrangement links TRBV28 to TRBJ2-1, with 7 bases lining up with TRBD1. The CDR3 is made up of 14 amino acids. V shed 2 bases and J 3 bases; nucleotides not matched to a gene: 1. Germline loops: CDR1 MDHEN, CDR2 SYDVKM. DNA for the CDR3: TGTGCCAGCAGTTTACCAGGGGGCTACAATGAGCAGTTCTTC. Its translation: CASSLPGGYNEQFF.

This clonotype was observed many times. The V and J genes are TRBV27 and TRBJ2-3, with TRBD2 matching over 12 bases. From germline, CDR1 is MNHEY and CDR2 SMNVEV (reference sequence). V dropped 6 bases and J dropped 4; count of bases not matched to a gene: 5. This CDR3 comprises 15 residues. The CDR3 sequence is CASRRTSGMADTQYF. CDR3 bases: TGTGCCAGCAGAAGGACTAGCGGGATGGCAGATACGCAGTATTTT.

This clonotype occurred a few times. V usage is TRBV5-4 and J usage is TRBJ1-2, with D possibly TRBD1 on 6 matching bases. Germline V lookup: CDR1 SGHNT, CDR2 YYREEE (reference sequence). The CDR3 runs to 14 residues. Trimming shortened V by 4 bases and J by 3 bases, and 13 bases separated the two germline ends. The CDR3 reads CASSTGTEDYGYTF. CDR3 nucleotides: TGTGCCAGCAGCACAGGGACGGAGGACTATGGCTACACCTTC.

This clonotype has a handful of counts. For the CDR3, the DNA is TGTGCCAGCTCATCTAGCGTGGGAACTTCCCTTTACGAGCAGTACTTC. This codes for CASSSSVGTSLYEQYF. The V and J genes are TRBV18 and TRBJ2-7; tentatively, D is TRBD2 (6 bases). The CDR3 extends over 16 amino acids. The ends were cut back, 5 bases at V and 4 bases at J, with 21 bases in the middle. The V gene's germline CDR1 is KGHSH and CDR2 LQKENI.

This clonotype showed up many times. This rearrangement joins TRBV10-3 to TRBJ2-7; D call uncertain. CDR1 is ENHRY and CDR2 is SYGVKD in the germline V gene. The germline V and J ends were trimmed by 5 bases and 5 bases, with 19 bases remaining between them. The CDR3 loop spans 15 amino acids. As DNA, the CDR3 is TGTGCCATCAGTCCGAAGGAGTCTTCTTTTCACGAGCAGTACTTC. It encodes CAISPKESSFHEQYF.

V and J are TRBV4-2 and TRBJ2-7; possible D gene TRBD2, 5 bases. The germline CDR1 and CDR2 sequences are LGHNA and YNFKEQ. Between the trimmed V and J ends, which lost 0 bases and 2 bases, there was a span of 11 bases. The CDR3 runs to 15 residues. The CDR3 is CASSQDQTRTYEQYF. The CDR3, as DNA: TGTGCCAGCAGCCAAGACCAAACTAGGACCTACGAGCAGTACTTC.

This clonotype was counted at least ten times. J is TRBJ1-1 and V is TRBV12-3 or TRBV12-4; no definite D call. Trimming took 6 bases from V and 3 from J, leaving 14 bases between them. CDR3 size: 14 residues. Here the CDR3 reads CASRPVDRYTEAFF. The DNA of the CDR3 is TGTGCCAGCAGACCAGTGGACCGATACACTGAAGCTTTCTTT.

This clonotype has ten or more counts. The V call is TRBV5-1, the J call TRBJ2-7; unclear D gene. Trimming stripped 1 base from V and 6 bases from J, with 8 bases between. From germline, CDR1 is SGHRS and CDR2 YFSETQ. This CDR3 comprises 12 residues. The CDR3 spells CASSLNLREQYF. The DNA for the CDR3 is TGCGCCAGCAGCTTGAATTTACGCGAGCAGTACTTC.

This chain links TRBV7-7 with TRBJ1-4; the match to TRBD1 covers 7 bases. This CDR3 contains 15 residues. Per the germline V gene, CDR1 is SSHAT and CDR2 is FNYEAQ (reference sequence). After removal of 1 base from V and 5 bases from J, the junction contained 4 bases not matched to a gene. The CDR3 is CASSLGAGGNEKLFF. The CDR3 nucleotides are TGTGCCAGCAGCTTAGGCGCAGGGGGAAATGAAAAACTGTTTTTT.

This clonotype was recorded at least ten times. The chain has TRBV11-2 and TRBJ2-7; possibly TRBD2 for D (6 bases). V lost 1 base and J lost 2, with 9 bases in between. The CDR3 is made up of 14 amino acids. The germline CDR1 and CDR2 sequences are SGHAT and FQNNGV. The CDR3 DNA is TGTGCCAGCAGCTTAGGGGACTTGGCCTACGAGCAGTACTTC. This codes for CASSLGDLAYEQYF.

The table lists this clonotype with many counts. The chain recombines TRBV7-9 with TRBJ2-3; D could derive from TRBD1 or TRBD2 (5 bases each). V was cut by 4 bases and J by 0 bases, with 14 bases left in between. Germline V gene sequence: CDR1 SEHNR, CDR2 FQNEAQ (reference sequence). The CDR3 has 16 amino acids. CDR3 nucleotides: TGTGCCAGCAGCTCGTCAGGGTGGGGGAGCACAGATACGCAGTATTTT. Protein: CASSSSGWGSTDTQYF.

Points on this clonotype: Being one base from a much bigger clone, this may be a read error. The rearrangement joins TRBV20-1 to TRBJ1-1; D remains ambiguous. The CDR3 extends over 12 amino acids. Germline V lookup: CDR1 DFQATT, CDR2 SNEGSKA (reference sequence). Trimming cost V 4 bases and J 4 bases, with 10 bases left between them. The chain's CDR3 is CSANAEITEAFF. The CDR3, as DNA: TGCAGTGCTAACGCAGAGATCACTGAAGCTTTCTTT.

The chain recombines TRBV6-2 or TRBV6-3 with TRBJ2-1; no clear D. The V end was cut by 5 bases, the J end by 14 bases, with 19 bases between. Germline V gives CDR1 MNHEY, CDR2 SVGEGT. The CDR3 consists of 13 residues. In DNA form, the CDR3 reads TGTGCCAGCAGTCCCCCAGAGATCAAGGTAGAGTTCTTC. Its protein is CASSPPEIKVEFF.

This clonotype was recorded at least ten times. The chain recombines TRBV6-1 with TRBJ2-3; TRBD1 aligns across 8 bases. The CDR3 runs 19 residues. J gave up 0 bases and V 5 bases, and 16 bases lay outside the gene matches. Germline V CDR1 and CDR2: MNHNS, SASEGT. The CDR3 region is CASSPPETTGAKSTDTQYF. The CDR3 nucleotides read TGTGCCAGCAGTCCCCCGGAGACGACAGGGGCGAAAAGCACAGATACGCAGTATTTT.

As regards this clonotype: A much larger clone differs from this one at a single base, so this may be a read error. The chain recombines TRBV20-1 with TRBJ2-1; 7 nucleotides line up with TRBD2. The germline gives CDR1 DFQATT, CDR2 SNEGSKA (reference sequence). CDR3 length: 15 residues. Trimming took 0 bases from V and 7 from J; bases not matched to a gene: 9. This CDR3 is CSARDGRSSGNEQFF. DNA for the CDR3: TGCAGTGCTAGAGATGGCCGGTCTAGCGGAAATGAGCAGTTCTTC.

For this clonotype: Because the CDR3 is missing its conserved closing phenylalanine or tryptophan, this is likely a read error. V and J are TRBV5-1 and TRBJ2-7; TRBD1 aligns across 8 bases. Germline CDR1 reads SGHRS; CDR2 reads YFSETQ. The CDR3 runs 13 residues. J was trimmed by 3 bases and V by 9 bases; bases with no gene match: 8. The CDR3 sequence is CANQGQDYYEQYL. The CDR3 nucleotides read TGCGCCAACCAGGGACAGGACTACTACGAGCAGTACCTC.

This clonotype has ten or more counts. This sequence joins TRBV6-5 and TRBJ1-6; D call uncertain. The CDR3 extends over 18 amino acids. In germline, CDR1 is MNHEY, CDR2 SVGAGI. Trimming left V 0 bases short and J 0 bases short, with 12 bases between. The CDR3 nucleotides read TGTGCCAGCAGTTACTCTCGGCCCATGAGCTCCTATAATTCACCCCTCCACTTT. Amino acid sequence: CASSYSRPMSSYNSPLHF.

In this sample, this clonotype turned up a few times. This chain joins TRBV4-1 and TRBJ2-3, with 7 positions matching TRBD2. The CDR3 loop spans 18 amino acids. V shed 0 bases, J shed 1 base, and the junction held 10 bases outside the gene matches. Germline V CDR1 and CDR2: MGHRA, YSYEKL. Here the CDR3 reads CASSQEGLASGRTDTQYF. CDR3 in DNA: TGCGCCAGCAGCCAAGAGGGTTTGGCTAGCGGACGCACAGATACGCAGTATTTT.

This clonotype was detected only a few times. The CDR3 reads CAISDRGPRDSPLHF. DNA of the CDR3: TGTGCCATCAGTGACAGAGGCCCTAGGGATTCACCCCTCCACTTT. The chain carries TRBV10-3 and TRBJ1-6; D is unclear. Trimming cost V 3 bases and J 8 bases, with 14 bases left between them. This CDR3 contains 15 residues. Germline V gives CDR1 ENHRY, CDR2 SYGVKD.

This clonotype was seen ten or more times. The chain is built from TRBV20-1 and TRBJ1-2; D ambiguous. V was pared by 2 bases and J by 4 bases, with 11 bases between. The CDR3 loop spans 13 amino acids. Looked up from germline, CDR1 is DFQATT and CDR2 is SNEGSKA (reference sequence). CDR3 DNA: TGCAGTGCTAGACCCCTTGTTAGCTATGGCTACACCTTC. It yields the protein CSARPLVSYGYTF.

This clonotype came up a few times. The chain has TRBV29-1 and TRBJ2-7, with D possibly called TRBD1 or TRBD2 (5 bases each). In germline, CDR1 is SQVTM, CDR2 ANQGSEA. CDR3 length: 15 residues. Trimming shortened V by 3 bases and J by 4 bases, and 19 bases separated the two germline ends. Written as DNA, the CDR3 is TGCAGCGTTGATGGCCGTGGGGGATCGTCGTACGAGCAGTACTTC. This sequence encodes CSVDGRGGSSYEQYF.

Many counts were recorded for this clonotype. The chain links TRBV5-1 to TRBJ2-1; 10 bases map to TRBD2. Trimming removed 4 bases from V and 6 bases from J; junction bases left unmatched: 10. Per germline, CDR1 SGHRS and CDR2 YFSETQ. The length of the CDR3 is 16 residues. The CDR3 region has the DNA TGCGCCAGCAGCGAATCCCTAGCGGGAGATCCCAATGAGCAGTTCTTC. Translation gives CASSESLAGDPNEQFF.

The chain is built from TRBV3-1 and TRBJ1-3, with D possibly TRBD1 on 5 matching bases. V was clipped by 4 bases and J by 0 bases, with 13 bases between them. Germline V lookup: CDR1 LGHDT, CDR2 YNNKEL (reference sequence). CDR3 length: 16 residues. The CDR3 region has the DNA TGTGCCAGCAGCCCCGGCGGAGGGGTCTCTGGAAACACCATATATTTT. Residues: CASSPGGGVSGNTIYF.